These 22 T cell receptor beta chains were sequenced from one sample in a study of blood T cell repertoires in COVID-19. TCRdb's copy holds only in-frame clones and misses some; the assay was immunoSEQ multiplex PCR. The table has more than 55,000 clones, roughly 90% seen once. Material for sequencing was peripheral blood. These receptors were collected from a man aged 45-65 years with active COVID-19.

This chain uses TRBV7-8 with TRBJ2-1, with TRBD1 as a possible D gene (5 bases). Germline V gene sequence: CDR1 SGHVS, CDR2 FQNEAQ. The CDR3 is made up of 15 amino acids. Trimming pared 2 bases from V and 8 bases from J, leaving 16 bases between. The CDR3 sequence: CASSLLSGQGYEQFF. DNA of the CDR3: TGTGCCAGCAGCTTACTCTCAGGGCAGGGCTATGAGCAGTTCTTC.

The rearrangement joins TRBV6-5 to TRBJ2-7; D is perhaps TRBD2 (6 bases). The CDR3 is 15 residues long. Germline V gene sequence: CDR1 MNHEY, CDR2 SVGAGI. V was trimmed by 2 bases and J by 3 bases, leaving 14 bases between them. The CDR3 DNA follows: TGTGCCAGCAGTTACCGGCAGTGGGGACTCTACGAGCAGTACTTC. It is translated as CASSYRQWGLYEQYF.

The genes are TRBV29-1 and TRBJ1-2; possibly TRBD1 for D (5 bases). Germline-derived CDR1 and CDR2 are SQVTM and ANQGSEA. V was shortened by 7 bases and J by 2 bases, with 14 bases between the two germline ends. The CDR3 spans 13 residues. The CDR3: CSAIDSTNYGYTF. For the CDR3, the DNA is TGCAGCGCAATAGACAGCACCAACTATGGCTACACCTTC.

The chain uses TRBV7-9 and TRBJ2-1, with D unclear. Deletions cut 6 bases from V and 3 bases from J, with 15 bases between. Germline V gene sequence: CDR1 SEHNR, CDR2 FQNEAQ (reference sequence). The CDR3 is 15 residues long. Here the CDR3 DNA reads TGTGCCAGCAGACACGGGTCGGTTGACTACAATGAGCAGTTCTTC. It translates to CASRHGSVDYNEQFF.

The chain couples TRBV10-3 to TRBJ2-1; TRBD2 matches 11 bases. Trimming removed 7 bases from V and 4 bases from J; junction bases left unmatched: 12. Germline lookup yields CDR1 ENHRY and CDR2 SYGVKD. The CDR3 consists of 17 residues. DNA for the CDR3: TGTGCCATCACTATCGGGACTAGCGGTGGCTTATACAATGAGCAGTTCTTC. This translates into CAITIGTSGGLYNEQFF.

The V call is TRBV12-2, the J call TRBJ2-3; no check of the table's D call, TRBD2, against the DNA was made. TRBV12-2 is classified as a pseudogene. The CDR3 loop spans 18 amino acids. The CDR3 nucleotides are TGTGCAAGTCGGGGCGCGGGACGATTGAAGAGGGTGTTGGATACGCAGTATTTT. This sequence encodes CASRGAGRLKRVLDTQYF.

The gene calls are TRBV5-6 and TRBJ1-4; maybe TRBD1 (5 bases). In germline, CDR1 is SGHDT, CDR2 YYEEEE. With 4 bases removed from V and 7 bases from J, the gap between germline ends came to 17 bases. The CDR3 is made up of 15 amino acids. The CDR3 DNA sequence: TGTGCCAGCAGCCCTGCGGGGAGGGGAAGTGAAAAACTGTTTTTT. Its translation: CASSPAGRGSEKLFF.

J is TRBJ2-1 and V is TRBV7-9, with D uncertain. CDR3 size: 13 residues. The V end was cut by 2 bases, the J end by 9 bases, with 11 bases between. Germline loops: CDR1 SEHNR, CDR2 FQNEAQ (reference sequence). The CDR3 spells CASSLIRGGEQFF. The CDR3 DNA reads TGTGCCAGCAGCTTAATCCGAGGTGGTGAGCAGTTCTTC. Looking up the rest from reference TRBV7-9 and TRBJ2-1 gives the full variable domain: DTGVSQNPRHKITKRGQNVTFRCDPISEHNRLYWYRQTLGQGPEFLTYFQNEAQLEKSRLLSDRFSAERPKGSFSTLEIQRTEQGDSAMYLCASSLIRGGEQFFGPGTRLTVL.

There are a few counts of this clone. CDR3 sequence reads: CASSQELHRVRDRSNYGYTF. The CDR3 nucleotides are TGTGCCAGCAGCCAAGAGCTTCACAGGGTTAGGGATAGGTCTAACTATGGCTACACCTTC. V and J are TRBV3-1 (or the pseudogene TRBV3-2) and TRBJ1-2; perhaps TRBD1 as D (6 bases). Germline V lookup: CDR1 LGHDT, CDR2 YNNKEL (reference sequence). Trimming pared 0 bases from V and 0 bases from J, leaving 23 bases between. This CDR3 spans 20 amino acids.

The V gene is TRBV11-2, the J gene TRBJ2-7; possibly TRBD2 for D (7 bases). This CDR3 is built from 14 residues. V was shortened by 5 bases and J by 4 bases, with 15 bases between the two germline ends. The germline CDR1 and CDR2 sequences are SGHAT and FQNNGV. CDR3 sequence (DNA): TGTGCCAGCAGCGGGGGGGCTAGCAGGTACGAGCAGTACTTC. Encoded protein: CASSGGASRYEQYF.

The table lists this clone with a count of one. The J gene is TRBJ1-5, the V gene TRBV24-1, with 7 bases matching TRBD1. CDR1 is KGHDR, CDR2 SFDVKD, per germline. The CDR3 sequence is 15 residues long. With 3 bases clipped from V and 4 bases from J, the junction kept 5 bases outside the gene matches. The CDR3 nucleotides read TGTGCCACCAGTGATAGGACAGGACCAAATCAGCCCCAGCATTTT. This codes for CATSDRTGPNQPQHF.

This clone has only a few counts. At one end the junction does not follow the germline gene, possibly because of a read error. The chain carries TRBV3-1 (or the pseudogene TRBV3-2) and TRBJ2-5; maybe TRBD2 (5 bases). There are 14 residues in the CDR3. From germline, CDR1 is LGHDT and CDR2 YNNKEL (reference sequence). CDR3 in DNA: TGTGCCAGCAGCCATCTCAGCGGCCAACAGACCCAGTACTTC. It is translated as CASSHLSGQQTQYF.

V is TRBV6-5 and J is TRBJ1-4, with a possible D match to TRBD1 (5 bases). The CDR3 totals 12 residues. Germline V gene data show CDR1 as MNHEY and CDR2 as SVGAGI. V gave up 4 bases and J gave up 8 bases, with 8 bases separating them. The CDR3 nucleotides read TGTGCCAGCAGTTCACCAGGGGAAAAACTGTTTTTT. It yields the protein CASSSPGEKLFF.

The V call is TRBV5-4, the J call TRBJ1-6; maybe TRBD1 (5 bases). The germline V and J ends were trimmed by 4 bases and 8 bases, with 16 bases remaining between them. The CDR3 has 15 amino acids. CDR1 is SGHNT, CDR2 YYREEE, per germline (reference sequence). This chain's CDR3 is CASSAYAGFDSPLHF. CDR3 nucleotide sequence: TGTGCCAGCAGCGCATACGCAGGGTTTGATTCACCCCTCCACTTT.

The V call is TRBV10-3, the J call TRBJ1-1; D possibly corresponds to TRBD1 (5 bases). Germline CDR1 reads ENHRY; CDR2 reads SYGVKD. Trimming shortened V by 6 bases and J by 4 bases, and 12 bases separated the two germline ends. CDR3 length: 13 amino acids. Here the CDR3 DNA reads TGTGCCATCAGAGGTCAGGGTACCACTGAAGCTTTCTTT. Residues: CAIRGQGTTEAFF.

The chain is built from TRBV2 and TRBJ2-1, with D maybe TRBD2 (5 bases). Trimming stripped 1 base from V and 12 bases from J, with 10 bases between. Germline CDR1 reads SNHLY; CDR2 reads FYNNEI. This CDR3 contains 12 residues. CDR3 nucleotides: TGTGCCAGCAGTGAAGAAGGACTCGGGCAGTTCTTC. It yields the protein CASSEEGLGQFF.

This rearrangement joins TRBV6-1 to TRBJ1-2; 12 bases fit TRBD1. The length of the CDR3 is 15 residues. J was trimmed by 8 bases and V by 2 bases; bases with no gene match: 6. CDR1 and CDR2 (germline): MNHNS, SASEGT. CDR3 amino acids: CASSETGTGGEGYTF. The DNA of the CDR3 is TGTGCCAGCAGTGAAACCGGGACAGGGGGCGAGGGCTACACCTTC.

This clone was recorded once. The J gene is TRBJ1-2, the V gene TRBV10-3, with 7 bases identical to TRBD1. The germline V gene encodes CDR1 ENHRY and CDR2 SYGVKD. The CDR3 runs 14 residues. After removal of 7 bases from V and 0 bases from J, the junction contained 5 bases not matched to a gene. The CDR3 DNA reads TGTGCCATCAAAAAGGACAGGACTAACTATGGCTACACCTTC. Amino acids: CAIKKDRTNYGYTF.

The rearrangement links TRBV12-3 or TRBV12-4 to TRBJ2-7; possible D gene TRBD1, 6 bases. The CDR3 extends over 13 amino acids. V lost 7 bases to trimming and J lost 9 bases, with 19 bases between them. DNA for the CDR3: TGTGCCAGCACCAATGGGGGCGGTCGGTGGCAGTACTTC. Its protein is CASTNGGGRWQYF.

The CDR3 loop is CASRSRGEDAFNEQFF. The CDR3 nucleotides read TGCGCCAGCAGATCTCGCGGGGAGGATGCATTCAATGAGCAGTTCTTC. The V gene is TRBV5-1, the J gene TRBJ2-1, with TRBD2 as a possible D gene (6 bases). The CDR3 length is 16 residues. V lost 5 bases and J 6 bases, leaving 21 bases between the germline ends. CDR1 SGHRS and CDR2 YFSETQ come from the germline V gene.

The rearrangement uses TRBV2 and TRBJ2-5, with a possible D match to TRBD1 (5 bases). Per the germline V gene, CDR1 is SNHLY and CDR2 is FYNNEI. The CDR3 is 14 amino acids. The germline V and J ends were trimmed by 4 bases and 2 bases, with 11 bases remaining between them. This CDR3 reads CASSGSQGQETQYF. The CDR3 coding sequence is TGTGCCAGCAGTGGTTCGCAGGGTCAAGAGACCCAGTACTTC.

The V call is TRBV5-4, the J call TRBJ2-1; D uncertain. Germline V gives CDR1 SGHNT, CDR2 YYREEE (reference sequence). Trimming pared 4 bases from V and 9 bases from J, leaving 11 bases between. This CDR3 is 12 amino acids long. DNA for the CDR3: TGTGCCAGCAGCGCCTTCTACGGTGAGCAGTTCTTC. This gives the protein CASSAFYGEQFF.